The TCR beta chain under discussion was sequenced for a study of cytomegalovirus exposure and HLA in healthy donors. This clone was counted a few times. PCR primers comprised 60 Vbeta and 13 Jbeta primers. Method: immunoSEQ multiplex PCR; TCRdb's copy keeps in-frame clones and lacks some. This repertoire shows 150,000 to 200,000 clones, 70% to 90% found once; its top ten account for around 2.1%. The germline gives CDR1 SGHNT, CDR2 YENEEA. The CDR3 extends over 12 amino acids. Deletions cut 1 base from V and 8 bases from J, with 8 bases between. V usage is TRBV11-3 and J usage is TRBJ1-1; D call uncertain. Source material: PBMCs. This clonotype originated in a man between 18 and 35 years old in good health and CMV-seropositive. This chain's CDR3 is CASSLAIMEAFF. CDR3 sequence (DNA): TGTGCCAGCAGCTTAGCTATCATGGAAGCTTTCTTT.